This TCR beta chain was found in a study of T cell responses to AZD1222 COVID-19 vaccine. Findings and caveats of the study: Receipt of two AZD1222 doses was followed by a rise in Spike-specific TCR breadth and depth. No repertoire was sampled before or during the peak T cell response, only after it.

TCRdb's table, derived via immunoSEQ multiplex PCR, lists solely in-frame clones and lacks some. Here the sample spans about 78,000 clones, roughly 90% being singletons. Of note for this clone: Its antigen is currently unknown.

Trimming pared 5 bases from V and 0 bases from J, leaving 8 bases between. This CDR3 contains 14 residues. CDR1 and CDR2 from the germline V gene are SGHTA and FQGNSA. The input for sequencing was peripheral blood, taken on day 0 of AZD1222 vaccination. The sequence derives from an adult in good health. This chain links TRBV7-2 with TRBJ1-5; no clear D. The CDR3 region is CASSQTYSNQPQHF. As DNA, the CDR3 is TGTGCCAGCAGCCAAACGTATAGCAATCAGCCCCAGCATTTT.